Following are 26 T cell receptor beta chains from one sample sequenced in a study of shared clonotypes between healthy human individuals (dated by TCRdb to 2019 to 2021). Library preparation employed the immunoSEQ multiplex PCR assay. Drawn from immuneACCESS, this table holds only the in-frame rearrangements with V and J called that TCRdb kept. Clones are partly lost; checked studies trace under half to an unresolved V gene and leave the rest unexplained. The sample has over a million clones on record, about 75% of them singletons. The biggest ten clones account for about 1.5% of the sample. The sample was memory CD4+ T cells sorted from blood. Interpreted using the paper, the cell subset or site label stands for: CD45RA-negative fraction. These receptors all stem from a man aged 18 to 29 in good health.

The gene calls are TRBV6-5 and TRBJ1-2; D is unclear. V was pared by 10 bases and J by 6 bases, with 18 bases between. This CDR3 comprises 13 residues. CDR1 MNHEY and CDR2 SVGAGI come from the germline V gene. CDR3: CATASMRTDGYTF. CDR3 DNA: TGTGCCACCGCTTCGATGAGGACCGATGGCTACACCTTC.

This sequence joins TRBV20-1 and TRBJ1-1; D unresolved. Germline V gene lookup returns CDR1 DFQATT and CDR2 SNEGSKA (reference sequence). The CDR3 spans 10 residues. Trimming pared 0 bases from V and 10 bases from J, leaving 6 bases between. CDR3 protein: CSARDFRAFF. Here the CDR3 DNA reads TGCAGTGCTAGAGATTTTCGAGCTTTCTTT.

In its sample, this clone was seen many times. This chain joins TRBV18 and TRBJ2-5, with D hard to call. The CDR3 is 14 residues long. CDR1 KGHSH and CDR2 LQKENI come from the germline V gene. Deletions cut 0 bases from V and 1 base from J, with 6 bases between. The CDR3 region is CASSPPNAQETQYF. The CDR3 nucleotides are TGTGCCAGCTCACCACCTAACGCCCAAGAGACCCAGTACTTC.

J is TRBJ2-7 and V is TRBV30; no reliable D call. CDR1 and CDR2 from the germline V gene are GTSNPN and SVGIG (reference sequence). Trimming stripped 3 bases from V and 0 bases from J, with 9 bases between. The CDR3 extends over 13 amino acids. The CDR3 nucleotides read TGTGCCTGGAGCGGTCTCGGCTCCTACGAGCAGTACTTC. Translation gives CAWSGLGSYEQYF.

About this clone itself: A much larger clone differs by one base, so this may be a read error. The chain joins TRBV6-1 to TRBJ1-1; 7 nucleotides agree with TRBD1. CDR1 is MNHNS and CDR2 is SASEGT in the germline V gene. This CDR3 is 14 amino acids long. Trimming took 6 bases from V and 0 from J; bases not matched to a gene: 4. Here the CDR3 reads CASRTGTVNTEAFF. The CDR3 bases are TGTGCCAGCAGGACCGGGACAGTGAACACTGAAGCTTTCTTT.

The V call is TRBV10-2, the J call TRBJ1-6, with D possibly TRBD1 on 5 matching bases. Germline assignment: CDR1 WSHSY and CDR2 SAAADI. There are 18 residues in the CDR3. V shed 4 bases and J shed 5 bases, with 21 bases lying between them. The CDR3 DNA reads TGCGCCAGCAGTGGGGTCAAGGGGAACTCCAGACATAATTCACCCCTCCACTTT. Protein sequence: CASSGVKGNSRHNSPLHF.

The V gene is TRBV9, the J gene TRBJ1-3; D call uncertain. Germline-derived CDR1 and CDR2 are SGDLS and YYNGEE. Trimming took 3 bases from V and 2 from J, leaving 18 bases between them. This CDR3 is built from 17 residues. CDR3 residues: CASSELPKKTTGNTIYF. DNA for the CDR3: TGTGCCAGCAGCGAGCTCCCCAAAAAGACTACTGGAAACACCATATATTTT.

The chain employs TRBV7-2 and TRBJ2-2; a possible D gene is TRBD2 (6 bases). The germline V gene encodes CDR1 SGHTA and CDR2 FQGNSA. Between the trimmed V and J ends, which lost 4 bases and 0 bases, there was a span of 12 bases. The length of the CDR3 is 16 residues. For the CDR3, the DNA is TGTGCCAGCAGCTCGCGGCGGGGATCGAACACCGGGGAGCTGTTTTTT. Encoded protein: CASSSRRGSNTGELFF.

This clone was seen only once. The CDR3 protein is CASSQDGSSGNTIYF. Written as DNA, the CDR3 is TGTGCCAGCAGTCAAGACGGTTCCTCTGGAAACACCATATATTTT. V usage is TRBV7-6 and J usage is TRBJ1-3; D call uncertain. Germline V gene lookup returns CDR1 SGHVS and CDR2 FNYEAQ. Trimming took 6 bases from V and 0 from J, leaving 12 bases between them. The CDR3 is made up of 15 amino acids.

This chain uses TRBV7-2 with TRBJ2-1; D may match TRBD1 or TRBD2 (5 bases each). Between the trimmed V and J ends, which lost 2 bases and 5 bases, there was a span of 13 bases. The CDR3 is 15 residues long. Germline CDR1 is SGHTA and CDR2 is FQGNSA. The CDR3 DNA follows: TGTGCCAGCAGCTTAAGGGCAGGGACCAACAATGAGCAGTTCTTC. The encoded protein is CASSLRAGTNNEQFF.

This clone has a handful of counts. The rearrangement links TRBV28 to TRBJ1-1; the D is unclear. CDR3 length: 14 amino acids. Deletions cut 3 bases from V and 0 bases from J, with 8 bases between. CDR1 MDHEN and CDR2 SYDVKM come from the germline V gene. CDR3 nucleotides: TGTGCCAGCAGTTTTCCACAGATGAACACTGAAGCTTTCTTT. This codes for CASSFPQMNTEAFF. Full variable domain (outside the CDR3, taken from reference TRBV28 and TRBJ1-1): DVKVTQSSRYLVKRTGEKVFLECVQDMDHENMFWYRQDPGLGLRLIYFSYDVKMKEKGDIPEGYSVSREKKERFSLILESASTNQTSMYLCASSFPQMNTEAFFGQGTRLTVV.

The CDR3, as DNA: TGTGCCAGCTCACCACGGGACAGGGAATCCTACGAGCAGTACTTC. This gives the protein CASSPRDRESYEQYF. The chain joins TRBV18 to TRBJ2-7; 9 nucleotides match TRBD1. CDR3 length: 15 amino acids. Germline loops: CDR1 KGHSH, CDR2 LQKENI. Trimming at V came to 1 base and at J to 1 base, leaving 2 bases not matched to a gene.

This chain joins TRBV9 and TRBJ1-6; D uncertain. The CDR3 covers 15 residues. The V end was cut by 2 bases, the J end by 6 bases, with 12 bases between. In germline, CDR1 is SGDLS, CDR2 YYNGEE. The CDR3 coding sequence is TGTGCCAGCAGCGTTCTCGGAAACTCTAATTCACCCCTCCACTTT. Protein sequence: CASSVLGNSNSPLHF.

The chain joins TRBV2 to TRBJ2-2; TRBD1 matches 7 bases. With V trimmed by 4 bases and J by 3 bases, 5 bases remained unmatched. The CDR3 loop spans 15 amino acids. The germline gives CDR1 SNHLY, CDR2 FYNNEI. The CDR3 loop is CASSAGTGDTGELFF. The CDR3 DNA is TGTGCCAGCAGTGCGGGAACAGGGGACACCGGGGAGCTGTTTTTT.

This chain connects TRBV19 to TRBJ1-2; D may be TRBD1 (5 bases). V was trimmed by 0 bases and J by 6 bases, leaving 17 bases between them. Germline CDR1 LNHDA, CDR2 SQIVND (reference sequence). CDR3 size: 16 residues. CDR3 bases: TGTGCCAGTAGTATAGAGCCGGGACTGCCTTTGGATGGCTACACCTTC. Protein product: CASSIEPGLPLDGYTF.

The chain's CDR3 is CASSEAMGHLAKNIQYF. CDR3 DNA: TGTGCCAGCAGTGAAGCGATGGGACACCTAGCCAAAAACATTCAGTACTTC. The rearrangement joins TRBV6-1 to TRBJ2-4, with a tentative D call TRBD1 (6 bases). V dropped 0 bases and J dropped 0 bases, with 12 bases sitting between them. This CDR3 spans 17 amino acids. Per the germline V gene, CDR1 is MNHNS and CDR2 is SASEGT.

This chain uses TRBV5-1 with TRBJ1-2; 11 nucleotides align to TRBD1. Germline CDR1 and CDR2: SGHRS and YFSETQ. Trimming at V came to 7 bases and at J to 8 bases, leaving 10 bases not matched to a gene. This CDR3 is 14 amino acids long. CDR3 amino acids: CASESGQGVQGYTF. Here the CDR3 DNA reads TGCGCCAGCGAGTCGGGACAGGGGGTGCAAGGCTACACCTTC.

The chain links TRBV11-2 to TRBJ2-1, with TRBD2 identical over 7 bases. This CDR3 contains 13 residues. The junction had 4 bases not matched to a gene; V was cut back by 2 bases and J by 9 bases. The germline V gene has CDR1 SGHAT and CDR2 FQNNGV. The CDR3 region is CASSLTRGTEQFF. The CDR3, as DNA: TGTGCCAGCAGCTTAACGCGGGGGACTGAGCAGTTCTTC.

The rearrangement links TRBV5-1 to TRBJ1-1; D unresolved. The germline gives CDR1 SGHRS, CDR2 YFSETQ. V lost 6 bases to trimming and J lost 0 bases, with 12 bases between them. The CDR3 has 14 residues. CDR3 nucleotides: TGCGCCAGCAATGTGGCGGGAATGAACACTGAAGCTTTCTTT. This translates into CASNVAGMNTEAFF. The full variable domain, rest sourced from reference TRBV5-1 and TRBJ1-1, is KAGVTQTPRYLIKTRGQQVTLSCSPISGHRSVSWYQQTPGQGLQFLFEYFSETQRNKGNFPGRFSGRQFSNSRSEMNVSTLELGDSALYLCASNVAGMNTEAFFGQGTRLTVV.

The chain is built from TRBV10-3 and TRBJ2-2, with a tentative D call TRBD2 (7 bases). Per germline, CDR1 ENHRY and CDR2 SYGVKD. The CDR3 extends over 15 amino acids. V lost 4 bases and J 7 bases, leaving 16 bases between the germline ends. Written as DNA, the CDR3 is TGTGCCATCAGTGGGGGTCGCGGGGGCGGCGGGGAGCTGTTTTTT. This encodes CAISGGRGGGGELFF.

This clone came up once. This sequence joins TRBV7-8 and TRBJ2-2; possible D gene TRBD1, 6 bases. The CDR3 is 21 residues long. The V gene lost 5 bases and the J gene lost 4 bases, with 32 bases spanning the gap. Looked up from germline, CDR1 is SGHVS and CDR2 is FQNEAQ. CDR3 DNA sequence: TGTGCCAGCAGCCCCACCAGATTACTAGGGACAAAGGGGCCGAGCACCGGGGAGCTGTTTTTT. This translates into CASSPTRLLGTKGPSTGELFF.

CDR3 amino acids: CASSPLPDSGIQFF. The CDR3 DNA follows: TGTGCCAGCTCACCACTTCCAGATAGCGGGATACAGTTCTTC. The V gene is TRBV18, the J gene TRBJ2-1, with TRBD2 matching 8 bases. The V and J ends lost 1 base and 13 bases, in that order; junction bases with no gene match: 9. The CDR3 contains 14 residues. In germline, CDR1 is KGHSH, CDR2 LQKENI.

V is TRBV28 and J is TRBJ2-4; no definite D call. V lost 5 bases, J lost 3 bases, and 14 bases lay in between. This CDR3 region has 15 residues. Germline values: CDR1 MDHEN, CDR2 SYDVKM. The DNA for the CDR3 is TGTGCCAGCAGTGGATGGAGCGATGGCAAAAACATTCAGTACTTC. Translated, it gives CASSGWSDGKNIQYF.

This chain joins TRBV5-6 and TRBJ2-7, with 7 bases aligning to TRBD1. The germline CDR1 and CDR2 sequences are SGHDT and YYEEEE. This CDR3 is 15 amino acids long. The V and J ends lost 4 bases and 3 bases, in that order; junction bases with no gene match: 10. The CDR3, as DNA: TGTGCCAGCAGCCAACCGACAGGGATGTACTACGAGCAGTACTTC. It translates to CASSQPTGMYYEQYF.

This clone was recorded only once. This sequence joins TRBV7-8 and TRBJ2-2, with TRBD2 matching 7 bases. The length of the CDR3 is 15 residues. Germline values: CDR1 SGHVS, CDR2 FQNEAQ. The J segment lost 1 base and the V segment lost 10 bases, leaving 9 bases of the junction unmatched. CDR3 coding DNA: TGTGCCACCGGCCCGCCGGGGGGGAACACCGGGGAGCTGTTTTTT. This sequence encodes CATGPPGGNTGELFF.

V is TRBV27 and J is TRBJ2-4; D ambiguous. Germline V gene lookup returns CDR1 MNHEY and CDR2 SMNVEV (reference sequence). Between the trimmed V and J ends, which lost 6 bases and 5 bases, there was a span of 32 bases. The CDR3 extends over 20 amino acids. CDR3 nucleotides: TGTGCCAGCAGCCCACTTATCCCCTGGGCCACACCCTATTGCGAAAACATTCAGTACTTC. Its protein product is CASSPLIPWATPYCENIQYF.